Shown below are 22 T cell receptor beta chains from a single sample sequenced in a study of PD-1 blockade in classical Hodgkin lymphoma. Data came from immunoSEQ multiplex PCR; TCRdb stores just in-frame clones and leaves some out. This sample has about 20,000 clones, with around 84% found just once. Regarding time point: cycle 4 day 1 (C4D1), after around six weeks of nivolumab. Every patient had relapsed following autologous stem cell transplantation, and cohorts differed in brentuximab vedotin exposure. Negative selection with magnets was how CD8+ T cells were isolated from the thawed PBMCs. The sequencing here drew on CD8+ T cells from blood, taken before the fourth cycle of nivolumab. These receptors were collected from a human donor with classical Hodgkin lymphoma.

This sequence joins TRBV11-2 and TRBJ2-4; TRBD2 aligns across 8 bases. The CDR3 loop spans 17 amino acids. V lost 3 bases, J lost 2 bases, and 9 bases stayed unmatched. Germline CDR1 is SGHAT and CDR2 is FQNNGV. The CDR3: CASSFSAGGLPKNIQYF. CDR3 DNA sequence: TGTGCCAGCAGCTTCTCTGCGGGGGGACTCCCCAAAAACATTCAGTACTTC.

This sequence joins TRBV7-2 and TRBJ2-5, with D possibly being TRBD1 (5 bases). The germline V and J ends were trimmed by 5 bases and 3 bases, with 10 bases remaining between them. The CDR3 spans 13 residues. Germline CDR1 reads SGHTA; CDR2 reads FQGNSA. CDR3 nucleotides: TGTGCCAGCAGCAGGGGTTTCGAAGAGACCCAGTACTTC. Its translation is CASSRGFEETQYF.

The chain has TRBV30 and TRBJ1-2; D not certain. CDR3 length equals 8 residues. V shed 7 bases and J shed 6 bases, with 3 bases lying between them. Looked up from germline, CDR1 is GTSNPN and CDR2 is SVGIG (reference sequence). This chain's CDR3 is CALNGYTF. CDR3 in DNA: TGTGCCTTAAATGGCTACACCTTC.

This clone has only a few counts. V usage is TRBV6-5 and J usage is TRBJ1-1; the match to TRBD1 covers 7 bases. CDR1 is MNHEY and CDR2 is SVGAGI in the germline V gene. The CDR3 runs to 15 residues. V trimming: 2 bases; J trimming: 3 bases; junction bases outside the gene matches: 6. In DNA form, the CDR3 reads TGTGCCAGCAGTTACGGCCCAGGGGGAGACACTGAAGCTTTCTTT. Its protein is CASSYGPGGDTEAFF.

This rearrangement joins TRBV19 to TRBJ1-5; a possible D gene is TRBD1 (5 bases). There are 14 residues in the CDR3. With 5 bases removed from V and 8 bases from J, the gap between germline ends came to 16 bases. Germline lookup yields CDR1 LNHDA and CDR2 SQIVND (reference sequence). CDR3 DNA: TGTGCCAGTAGTCCCGGGGGGGGGATGGAGCCCCAGCATTTT. Translating it yields CASSPGGGMEPQHF.

This sequence joins TRBV5-4 and TRBJ2-7; no reliable D call. Trimming took off 0 bases at V and 1 base at J, with 5 bases between the two ends. The V gene's germline CDR1 is SGHNT and CDR2 YYREEE (reference sequence). This CDR3 region has 13 residues. The CDR3 here is CASSLVGSYEQYF. Written as DNA, the CDR3 is TGTGCCAGCAGCTTGGTCGGGTCCTACGAGCAGTACTTC.

This chain joins TRBV10-2 and TRBJ2-6; D is ambiguous. The V and J ends lost 4 bases and 5 bases respectively, with 0 bases between them. This CDR3 comprises 11 residues. Germline loops: CDR1 WSHSY, CDR2 SAAADI. The CDR3 protein is CASSGANVLTF. The CDR3 region has the DNA TGCGCCAGCAGTGGGGCCAACGTCCTGACTTTC.

This clone was seen only once. This sequence joins TRBV5-4 and TRBJ2-7, with 10 bases matching TRBD1. Trimming at V came to 4 bases and at J to 1 base, leaving 11 bases not matched to a gene. This CDR3 spans 17 amino acids. In germline, CDR1 is SGHNT, CDR2 YYREEE (reference sequence). The CDR3 sequence: CASSMGQGIVPSYEQYF. The CDR3 DNA sequence: TGTGCCAGCAGCATGGGACAGGGGATAGTTCCGTCCTACGAGCAGTACTTC.

V is TRBV6-5 and J is TRBJ2-2; D is perhaps TRBD1 (5 bases). This CDR3 is 14 amino acids long. Trimming stripped 0 bases from V and 6 bases from J, with 8 bases between. The germline V gene has CDR1 MNHEY and CDR2 SVGAGI. The CDR3 spells CASSYSTAPGELFF. The CDR3 DNA reads TGTGCCAGCAGTTACTCGACAGCCCCCGGGGAGCTGTTTTTT.

The J gene is TRBJ1-2, the V gene TRBV7-9; D may be TRBD1 (5 bases). The CDR3 is made up of 16 amino acids. CDR1 SEHNR and CDR2 FQNEAQ come from the germline V gene (reference sequence). With 6 bases removed from V and 1 base from J, the gap between germline ends came to 18 bases. This CDR3 is CASRRSPGTVNYGYTF. The CDR3 DNA follows: TGTGCCAGCAGACGGAGTCCCGGGACGGTTAACTATGGCTACACCTTC.

The chain combines TRBV7-9 with TRBJ1-2, with D maybe TRBD1 (5 bases). From germline, CDR1 is SEHNR and CDR2 FQNEAQ (reference sequence). The CDR3 sequence is 14 residues long. Trimming took off 0 bases at V and 8 bases at J, with 13 bases between the two ends. The CDR3 nucleotides are TGTGCCAGCAGCTTAGCGGATCCCGGGGACGGCTACACCTTC. This translates into CASSLADPGDGYTF. The variable domain in full, with the rest retrieved from reference TRBV7-9 and TRBJ1-2, is DTGVSQNPRHKITKRGQNVTFRCDPISEHNRLYWYRQTLGQGPEFLTYFQNEAQLEKSRLLSDRFSAERPKGSFSTLEIQRTEQGDSAMYLCASSLADPGDGYTFGSGTRLTVV.

This clone was counted only a few times. The chain carries TRBV19 and TRBJ1-5; no definite D call. V was pared by 3 bases and J by 9 bases, with 15 bases between. CDR3 length: 14 residues. Germline-derived CDR1 and CDR2 are LNHDA and SQIVND (reference sequence). The DNA for the CDR3 is TGTGCCAGTAGTATCGGGCGGGAGACACGGCCCCAGCATTTT. It is translated as CASSIGRETRPQHF.

V usage is TRBV4-1 and J usage is TRBJ2-1; D is unclear. Germline-derived CDR1 and CDR2 are MGHRA and YSYEKL. Trimming left V 4 bases short and J 5 bases short, with 6 bases between. The CDR3 has 12 amino acids. The CDR3: CASSPTNNEQFF. The CDR3 bases are TGCGCCAGCAGCCCGACCAACAATGAGCAGTTCTTC.

The rearrangement joins TRBV7-2 to TRBJ2-5; the match to TRBD1 covers 10 bases. This CDR3 spans 15 amino acids. Germline V gene data show CDR1 as SGHTA and CDR2 as FQGNSA. V dropped 5 bases and J dropped 3; count of bases not matched to a gene: 6. In DNA form, the CDR3 reads TGTGCCAGCAGCACCGGGACAGGGGTAAAAGAGACCCAGTACTTC. Translated, it gives CASSTGTGVKETQYF.

This clone has a single count. The J gene is TRBJ2-1, the V gene TRBV5-4; D may be TRBD2 (6 bases). The V end lost 0 bases, the J end lost 9 bases, and 10 bases lay between the germline ends. Germline V gene lookup returns CDR1 SGHNT and CDR2 YYREEE (reference sequence). The CDR3 extends over 13 amino acids. The CDR3 here is CASSLAGTPEQFF. CDR3 nucleotide sequence: TGTGCCAGCAGCTTGGCCGGGACTCCTGAGCAGTTCTTC.

V is TRBV30 and J is TRBJ1-5; 7 nucleotides align to TRBD1. The CDR3 sequence is 12 residues long. CDR1 is GTSNPN, CDR2 SVGIG, per germline (reference sequence). Losses at the gene ends were 1 base for V and 7 bases for J; bases not matched to a gene: 1. The CDR3 DNA reads TGTGCCTGGAGTGAGGGGGCCCAGCCCCAGCATTTT. This translates into CAWSEGAQPQHF.

This rearrangement joins TRBV6-5 to TRBJ1-6; D gene unclear. CDR3 length: 12 residues. Germline V lookup: CDR1 MNHEY, CDR2 SVGAGI. The germline V and J ends were trimmed by 6 bases and 7 bases, with 7 bases remaining between them. The CDR3 loop is CASSPANSPLHF. The CDR3 DNA is TGTGCCAGCAGCCCCGCCAATTCACCCCTCCACTTT.

This sequence joins TRBV19 and TRBJ1-6, with TRBD1 matching over 9 bases. CDR1 is LNHDA, CDR2 SQIVND, per germline (reference sequence). The V segment lost 9 bases and the J segment 3 bases; nucleotides outside the gene matches: 9. The CDR3 extends over 16 amino acids. This CDR3 reads CARHRDRALYNSPLHF. CDR3 DNA: TGTGCCAGACACCGGGACAGGGCCCTCTATAATTCACCCCTCCACTTT.

This chain connects TRBV4-2 to TRBJ1-1, with 9 bases fitting TRBD1. There are 16 residues in the CDR3. Germline V gene sequence: CDR1 LGHNA, CDR2 YNFKEQ. Unmatched junction bases numbered 5, after V lost 0 bases and J lost 3 bases. Here the CDR3 DNA reads TGTGCCAGCAGCCAAGAACAGGGGGCGGGGGACACTGAAGCTTTCTTT. It is translated as CASSQEQGAGDTEAFF.

CDR3 nucleotides: TGTGCCAGCAGTTTCCCTGGAGGGGACTGGGTTTTCTTT. Translating gives CASSFPGGDWVFF. The rearrangement joins TRBV27 to TRBJ1-1; tentative D call: TRBD1 (5 bases). This CDR3 has 13 amino acids. The V gene lost 3 bases and the J gene lost 13 bases, with 18 bases spanning the gap. Germline loops: CDR1 MNHEY, CDR2 SMNVEV (reference sequence).

The rearrangement links TRBV23-1 to TRBJ2-6; a weak D match, TRBD1 (7 bases). TRBV23-1 is given ORF status, its function remaining uncertain. Trimming removed 8 bases at V and 2 bases at J, with 22 bases between. The CDR3 covers 18 residues. CDR3 amino acids: CASQKGRGVRAGANVLTF. The DNA of the CDR3 is TGCGCCAGCCAAAAAGGCAGGGGGGTTAGGGCTGGGGCCAACGTCCTGACTTTC.

This clone was seen once. V usage is TRBV6-6 and J usage is TRBJ1-2, with 8 bases identical to TRBD1. With V trimmed by 5 bases and J by 4 bases, 3 bases remained unmatched. The CDR3 contains 13 residues. CDR1 and CDR2 (germline): MNHNY, SVGAGI (reference sequence). The CDR3 loop is CASSDRGGYGYTF. CDR3 nucleotide sequence: TGTGCCAGCAGTGACAGGGGCGGCTATGGCTACACCTTC.